This passage covers 7 T cell receptor beta chains from one sample sequenced in a study of T-cell memory formation after mild COVID-19. TCRdb independently ran MiXCR on the 5' RACE reads; one entry per CDR3 protein. The data contain approximately 500,000 distinct CDR3 sequences, roughly 23% of them seen just once; the ten biggest clones take up roughly an eighth. The sequenced material came from PBMCs or a T cell subset sorted from them (not recorded which). These receptors were collected from an adult woman who had mild COVID-19 (a few samples of this study predate the infection). Cell type and time point are not known.

The V and J genes are TRBV7-2 and TRBJ1-1; D is possibly TRBD1 (5 bases). The CDR3 loop spans 13 amino acids. The germline CDR1 and CDR2 sequences are SGHTA and FQGNSA. V lost 7 bases to trimming and J lost 1 base, with 10 bases between them. CDR3 in DNA: TGTGCCAGCAAGGGACGGACGAACACTGAAGCTTTCTTT. This translates into CASKGRTNTEAFF.

This clonotype was counted between two and nine times. This rearrangement joins TRBV12-3 or TRBV12-4 to TRBJ2-3; D gene uncertain. V gave up 6 bases and J gave up 4 bases, with 8 bases separating them. The CDR3 length is 12 residues. The CDR3, as DNA: TGTGCCAGCAGCTATATGGCAGATACGCAGTATTTT. Its protein product is CASSYMADTQYF.

There are a few counts of this clonotype. The chain combines TRBV12-2 with TRBJ2-7; the table's D call TRBD2 went unverified against the DNA. TRBV12-2 is a pseudogene. The CDR3 extends over 15 amino acids. The CDR3 region has the DNA TGTGCAAGTCGCGGCCACCGGGACTCCTCCTACGAGCAGTACTTC. Translating gives CASRGHRDSSYEQYF.

This chain uses TRBV5-1 with TRBJ1-4; no firm D call. The CDR3 consists of 14 residues. CDR1 is SGHRS, CDR2 YFSETQ, per germline. V was clipped by 0 bases and J by 8 bases, with 11 bases between them. CDR3 sequence (DNA): TGCGCCAGCAGCTTGGCCGCGAGTCGGGAAAAACTGTTTTTT. This gives the protein CASSLAASREKLFF. Combining the CDR3 with reference TRBV5-1 and TRBJ1-4 gives the whole variable domain KAGVTQTPRYLIKTRGQQVTLSCSPISGHRSVSWYQQTPGQGLQFLFEYFSETQRNKGNFPGRFSGRQFSNSRSEMNVSTLELGDSALYLCASSLAASREKLFFGSGTQLSVL.

V gene TRBV2 combines with J gene TRBJ1-4; 12 positions match TRBD1. V shed 5 bases and J 10 bases; nucleotides not matched to a gene: 2. The CDR3 contains 13 residues. Looked up from germline, CDR1 is SNHLY and CDR2 is FYNNEI. The CDR3 DNA is TGTGCCAGCAGTCCGGGACAGGGGGCAAAACTGTTTTTT. Amino acid sequence: CASSPGQGAKLFF.

This clonotype has a handful of counts. The rearrangement joins TRBV5-1 to TRBJ1-1; 7 bases line up with TRBD1. This CDR3 region has 16 residues. The junction had 6 bases not matched to a gene; V was cut back by 0 bases and J by 1 base. The germline CDR1 and CDR2 sequences are SGHRS and YFSETQ. CDR3 nucleotide sequence: TGCGCCAGCAGCTTGGGGGGGGACAGCCAGAACACTGAAGCTTTCTTT. Its translation is CASSLGGDSQNTEAFF. The full variable domain, with the rest looked up from reference TRBV5-1 and TRBJ1-1, is KAGVTQTPRYLIKTRGQQVTLSCSPISGHRSVSWYQQTPGQGLQFLFEYFSETQRNKGNFPGRFSGRQFSNSRSEMNVSTLELGDSALYLCASSLGGDSQNTEAFFGQGTRLTVV.

The chain links TRBV20-1 to TRBJ1-6; D unresolved. V was cut by 0 bases and J by 9 bases, with 15 bases left in between. The CDR3 sequence is 15 residues long. The germline CDR1 and CDR2 sequences are DFQATT and SNEGSKA (reference sequence). The chain's CDR3 is CSAREGVFGSSPLHF. DNA for the CDR3: TGCAGTGCTAGAGAGGGCGTTTTTGGGAGTTCACCCCTCCACTTT.